This entry features one T cell receptor beta chain sequence. The data belong to a study of cytomegalovirus exposure and HLA in healthy donors. Trimming removed 4 bases at V and 7 bases at J, with 13 bases between. Germline V gene lookup returns CDR1 MNHEY and CDR2 SVGAGI. The length of the CDR3 is 13 residues. Researchers ran the PCR with 60 Vbeta and 13 Jbeta primers. Measured with immunoSEQ multiplex PCR; TCRdb has only the in-frame clones, and not every one. The sample has about 120,000 clones, roughly 70% seen once. The material sequenced was PBMCs. The rearrangement joins TRBV6-5 to TRBJ1-2; the D is unclear. The source of this sequence is a woman in her forties in good health and CMV-seropositive. This CDR3 is CASSSPVRAGYTF. DNA of the CDR3: TGTGCCAGCAGTTCCCCGGTGCGGGCTGGCTACACCTTC.